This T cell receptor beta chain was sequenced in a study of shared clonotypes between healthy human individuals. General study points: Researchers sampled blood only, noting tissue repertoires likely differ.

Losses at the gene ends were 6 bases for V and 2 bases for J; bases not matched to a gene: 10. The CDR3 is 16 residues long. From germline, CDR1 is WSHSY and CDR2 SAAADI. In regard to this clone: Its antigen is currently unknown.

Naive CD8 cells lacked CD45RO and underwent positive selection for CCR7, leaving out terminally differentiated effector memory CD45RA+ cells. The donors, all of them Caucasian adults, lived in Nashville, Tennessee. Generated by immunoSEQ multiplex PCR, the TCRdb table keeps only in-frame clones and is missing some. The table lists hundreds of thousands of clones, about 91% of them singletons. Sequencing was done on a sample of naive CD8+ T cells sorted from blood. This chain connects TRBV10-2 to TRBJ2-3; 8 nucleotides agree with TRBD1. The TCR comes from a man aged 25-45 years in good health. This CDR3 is CASSAPGTGSTDTQYF. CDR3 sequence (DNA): TGCGCCAGCAGCGCCCCCGGGACAGGATCCACAGATACGCAGTATTTT.